The entry below describes one TCR beta chain. What it recognizes is unknown. The time point denotes: week 23, last vaccination. Each dose of the vaccine consisted of 300 ug of mutant IDH1 20-mer peptide, with topical imiquimod. Newly diagnosed WHO grade 3 or 4 IDH1-mutant, ATRX-lost astrocytomas were identified in the donors. This entry belongs to a study of a mutant IDH1 vaccine in newly diagnosed glioma. Overall study: The start of vaccination came 4-6 weeks after radiotherapy alone, or with temozolomide cycles.

TCRdb's copy holds only in-frame clones and misses some; the assay was immunoSEQ multiplex PCR. The sample yields some 30,000 clones, approximately 87% seen once. Material: PBMCs, obtained from a glioma patient whose treatment included an IDH1 peptide vaccine. This sequence originates from a man between 35 and 55 years old with glioma.

The CDR3 DNA reads as TGTGCCTGGAGCACCGTGCTCGCGGCCGCCGGGGAGCTGTTTTTT. Translation: CAWSTVLAAAGELFF. The chain carries TRBV30 and TRBJ2-2; no clear D gene. Trimming took 3 bases from V and 6 from J, leaving 17 bases between them. Germline CDR1 GTSNPN, CDR2 SVGIG (reference sequence). CDR3 length equals 15 residues.